This T cell receptor (beta chain) was captured in a study of blood T cells in healthy people across ages. This clonotype was seen more than once but under ten times. Its antigen is unidentified. Germline CDR1 is MNHEY and CDR2 is SMNVEV (reference sequence). The V gene end was trimmed by 3 bases and the J gene end by 5 bases; junction bases not matched to a gene: 6. This CDR3 region has 16 residues. The sample, about 9.7 milliliters of peripheral blood, was drawn from each donor. For the second PCR, which ran for 7 to 11 cycles, a sample-barcoded 5' primer and a J-beta primer mix were used. Each cDNA was tagged by a template-switch adaptor containing 12 random nucleotides. TCRdb re-called the 5' RACE reads with MiXCR, one entry per CDR3 protein. The sample lists about 1.5 million distinct CDR3 sequences; 42% were seen once. Study observations and caveats: PBMC samples, being unsorted, prevented any conclusive comparison of naive and antigen-experienced cells. With age, beta diversity per million T cells declined roughly linearly, significantly by approximately 40.

The clonotype comes from a woman aged 18-35 years in good health. The chain carries TRBV27 and TRBJ2-7, with 14 bases fitting TRBD2. The source material was blood. The CDR3 is CASSLGTSGSTHEQYF. The CDR3, as DNA: TGTGCCAGCAGTTTGGGGACTAGCGGGAGTACCCACGAGCAGTACTTC.